These 13 T cell receptor beta chains were sequenced from one sample in a study of control samples from healthy donors and cancer patients. Produced via immunoSEQ multiplex PCR; TCRdb's table is partial and in-frame only. The sample has tens of thousands of clones, approximately 84% seen once. The sequenced sample was PBMCs. These receptor sequences come from a man aged 65 to 79 with lung cancer.

The J gene is TRBJ2-1, the V gene TRBV3-1 (or the pseudogene TRBV3-2), with D maybe TRBD2 (6 bases). The germline CDR1 and CDR2 sequences are LGHDT and YNNKEL (reference sequence). Trimming took off 4 bases at V and 2 bases at J, with 9 bases between the two ends. CDR3 length: 14 amino acids. CDR3 loop: CASSPSGAYNEQFF. In DNA, the CDR3 is TGTGCCAGCAGCCCCTCGGGGGCCTACAATGAGCAGTTCTTC.

This rearrangement joins TRBV6-5 to TRBJ1-2; 8 bases line up with TRBD1. Germline V gene data show CDR1 as MNHEY and CDR2 as SVGAGI. The CDR3 sequence is 13 residues long. Germline trimming cut 5 bases from V and 4 bases from J; bases unmatched to any gene: 3. CDR3 region: CASSQTGVYGYTF. The DNA of the CDR3 is TGTGCCAGCAGTCAGACAGGGGTCTATGGCTACACCTTC.

The CDR3 sequence is CASSQAKGPSTDTQYF. In DNA form, the CDR3 reads TGCGCCAGCAGCCAAGCGAAGGGTCCTAGCACAGATACGCAGTATTTT. The gene calls are TRBV4-1 and TRBJ2-3; D not certain. Per the germline V gene, CDR1 is MGHRA and CDR2 is YSYEKL. The CDR3 contains 16 residues. The V end was cut by 1 base, the J end by 0 bases, with 11 bases between.

This clone has a handful of counts. The gene calls are TRBV5-4 and TRBJ1-6; the match to TRBD1 covers 10 bases. J lost 5 bases, V lost 7 bases, and 3 bases had no gene match. This CDR3 spans 14 amino acids. Germline values: CDR1 SGHNT, CDR2 YYREEE (reference sequence). The CDR3 spells CASSGTGDNSPLHF. In DNA form, the CDR3 reads TGTGCCAGCTCAGGGACAGGGGATAATTCACCCCTCCACTTT.

This clone was recorded once. The CDR3 DNA reads as TGTGCCAGCAGTTACGCGGGTAGAAGCGGTGAAGCTTTCTTT. It codes for CASSYAGRSGEAFF. V and J are TRBV6-6 and TRBJ1-1; D uncertain. Germline-derived CDR1 and CDR2 are MNHNY and SVGAGI (reference sequence). Between the trimmed V and J ends, which lost 2 bases and 7 bases, there was a span of 14 bases. The CDR3 is 14 residues long.

The chain employs TRBV6-5 and TRBJ1-1; no firm D call. This CDR3 is 13 amino acids long. Trimming cost V 5 bases and J 0 bases, with 7 bases left between them. Germline V CDR1 and CDR2: MNHEY, SVGAGI. The CDR3 here is CASSPGLNTEAFF. The DNA for the CDR3 is TGTGCCAGCAGTCCAGGACTGAACACTGAAGCTTTCTTT.

On this clone itself: This sample includes further DNA sequences coding for the same CDR3. The chain uses TRBV9 and TRBJ2-3; no definite D call. Trimming stripped 0 bases from V and 4 bases from J, with 6 bases between. The CDR3 extends over 13 amino acids. CDR1 is SGDLS, CDR2 YYNGEE, per germline. CDR3 bases: TGTGCCAGCAGCGTAGAGGTTCCAGATACGCAGTATTTT. Amino acid sequence: CASSVEVPDTQYF.

V gene TRBV6-6 combines with J gene TRBJ1-5; TRBD1 agrees at 7 bases. Trimming took 5 bases from V and 0 from J; bases not matched to a gene: 16. The CDR3 has 19 amino acids. Germline V lookup: CDR1 MNHNY, CDR2 SVGAGI (reference sequence). The CDR3 spells CASSPASRGGGYSNQPQHF. CDR3 in DNA: TGTGCCAGCAGTCCCGCATCTAGAGGAGGGGGCTATAGCAATCAGCCCCAGCATTTT.

The rearrangement uses TRBV5-1 and TRBJ1-1, with no clear D. Germline assignment: CDR1 SGHRS and CDR2 YFSETQ. The CDR3 covers 13 residues. The ends were cut back, 0 bases at V and 8 bases at J, with 11 bases in the middle. CDR3 nucleotide sequence: TGCGCCAGCAGCTTGGTGGGGTTTACCGAAGCTTTCTTT. This gives the protein CASSLVGFTEAFF.

This sequence joins TRBV5-1 and TRBJ1-1; D is uncertain. CDR1 is SGHRS, CDR2 YFSETQ, per germline. CDR3 length equals 14 residues. The V end was cut by 0 bases, the J end by 4 bases, with 10 bases between. The CDR3 region is CASSLAVRGTEAFF. The CDR3 coding sequence is TGCGCCAGCAGCTTGGCAGTCCGCGGCACTGAAGCTTTCTTT.

This rearrangement joins TRBV30 to TRBJ1-2, with a tentative D call TRBD1 (6 bases). V was pared by 0 bases and J by 0 bases, with 14 bases between. The CDR3 is made up of 16 amino acids. Germline V gene sequence: CDR1 GTSNPN, CDR2 SVGIG (reference sequence). The CDR3: CAWSVLNRASNYGYTF. The CDR3 bases are TGTGCCTGGAGTGTCCTTAACAGGGCCTCTAACTATGGCTACACCTTC.

The chain joins TRBV7-8 to TRBJ2-1, with 8 bases lining up with TRBD2. The CDR3 consists of 15 residues. Unmatched junction bases numbered 7, after V lost 7 bases and J lost 2 bases. Germline V gene lookup returns CDR1 SGHVS and CDR2 FQNEAQ. The CDR3 loop reads CASTVGRGAYNEQFF. CDR3 coding DNA: TGTGCCAGCACCGTGGGGCGGGGGGCCTACAATGAGCAGTTCTTC.

The rearrangement uses TRBV11-2 and TRBJ1-1; TRBD1 aligns across 9 bases. V lost 5 bases, J lost 3 bases, and 7 bases stayed unmatched. CDR3 length equals 15 residues. Germline CDR1 reads SGHAT; CDR2 reads FQNNGV. The CDR3 is CASSQDRGRDTEAFF. CDR3 coding DNA: TGTGCCAGCAGCCAGGACAGGGGTCGGGACACTGAAGCTTTCTTT.